A selection of T cell receptor beta chains follows, all from one sample in a study of shared clonotypes between healthy human individuals. Profiled with immunoSEQ multiplex PCR; TCRdb holds only in-frame clones, not every one. The sample carries about 980,000 clones, less than 85% recorded once. Input material: memory CD4+ T cells sorted from blood. The receptors come from a young man in good health. Each CDR3 is given with its conserved first and last residue. Fields, in order: J gene, clone size, D gene, V gene, CDR3 DNA, CDR3 protein. D genes are given only for firm matches. Where a row states a size, it is once, few, many or the class of an expanded clone; other rows omit it.

J: TRBJ2-3
size: NA
D: NA
V: TRBV6-5
DNA: TGTGCCGTTTGGCGGGACGCCACAGATACGCAGTATTTT
CDR3: CAVWRDATDTQYF

J: TRBJ2-1
size: NA
D: NA
V: TRBV19
DNA: TGTGCCAGTAGTATAGTTTTGAGGGAACCCTACAATGAGCAGTTCTTC
CDR3: CASSIVLREPYNEQFF

J: TRBJ1-5
size: few
D: TRBD1
V: TRBV28
DNA: TGTGCCAGCAGTTACGGGACAGGGGCCCAGCATTTT
CDR3: CASSYGTGAQHF

J: TRBJ2-7
size: NA
D: NA
V: TRBV6-1
DNA: TGTGCCAGTTTTATCGGGACACCCTCCTACGAGCAGTACTTC
CDR3: CASFIGTPSYEQYF

J: TRBJ2-2
size: NA
D: NA
V: TRBV5-6
DNA: TGTGCCAGCAGCCTCCGTTGGAGACAGAACACCGGGGAGCTGTTTTTT
CDR3: CASSLRWRQNTGELFF

J: TRBJ1-2
size: NA
D: NA
V: TRBV4-3
DNA: TGCGCCAGCAGCCAAGCGTTCGGAGATAACTATGGCTACACCTTC
CDR3: CASSQAFGDNYGYTF

J: TRBJ1-6
size: NA
D: TRBD1
V: TRBV28
DNA: TGTGCCAGCAGGGGGGACAGTCAATTTTATTCACCCCTCCACTTT
CDR3: CASRGDSQFYSPLHF

J: TRBJ2-7
size: NA
D: NA
V: TRBV28
DNA: TGTGCCAGCAGCCCAGGACATATGGTGTACGAGCAGTACTTC
CDR3: CASSPGHMVYEQYF

J: TRBJ2-7
size: NA
D: NA
V: TRBV20-1
DNA: TGCAGTGCTAGTTATGGCGAGCAGTACTTC
CDR3: CSASYGEQYF

J: TRBJ2-7
size: NA
D: NA
V: TRBV11-2
DNA: TGTGCCAGCAGCTTAAGTCACAGTACCTACGAGCAGTACTTC
CDR3: CASSLSHSTYEQYF

J: TRBJ1-1
size: NA
D: NA
V: TRBV6-1
DNA: TGTGCCAGCAGTGCTGCAAGAGGGTATGCCACTGAAGCTTTCTTT
CDR3: CASSAARGYATEAFF

J: TRBJ1-1
size: NA
D: TRBD1
V: TRBV19
DNA: TGTGCCAGTAGTGCTCGACAGGGAAACACTGAAGCTTTCTTT
CDR3: CASSARQGNTEAFF

J: TRBJ1-1
size: NA
D: NA
V: TRBV7-2
DNA: TGTGCCAGCAGCTTAGGGGGCATGGGCACTGAAGCTTTCTTT
CDR3: CASSLGGMGTEAFF

J: TRBJ2-7
size: once
D: NA
V: TRBV6-1
DNA: TGTGCCAGCAGTGACCGACACCAGGGCTCCTACGAGCAGTACTTC
CDR3: CASSDRHQGSYEQYF

J: TRBJ1-6
size: NA
D: TRBD1
V: TRBV5-6
DNA: TGTGCCAGCAGCGCACAGACAGGGCGGACTTCACCCCTCCACTTT
CDR3: CASSAQTGRTSPLHF

J: TRBJ2-2
size: NA
D: TRBD1
V: TRBV5-1
DNA: TGCGCCAGCAGTTTTGACAGGGGTGGCCTGTTTTTT
CDR3: CASSFDRGGLFF

J: TRBJ2-5
size: NA
D: TRBD2
V: TRBV5-1
DNA: TGCGCCAGCAGCCCCGAGGGGCGGGGGGCCCAAGAGACCCAGTACTTC
CDR3: CASSPEGRGAQETQYF